One and the same sample provided the 12 T cell receptor beta chains below, sequenced in a study of T cells in Graves' hyperthyroidism and ophthalmopathy (dated by TCRdb to about 2019). Libraries were constructed by multiplex PCR. The data were produced on an Illumina HiSeq 2000. The TCR beta CDR3 regions were amplified from RNA transcripts. A first-round RT-PCR of the TCR CDR3 used the HTBI primer set with the Qiagen OneStep RT-PCR kit. TCRdb passed the public sequencing reads through fastp at Q25 and MiXCR, retaining productive beta sequences. Identical CDR3 proteins give one entry, which carries the most common genes and DNA. The sample table contains over 200,000 distinct CDR3 sequences; only one count was recorded for about 18% of them. The top ten constitute 44% of the sample. Source material: blood. Every receptor here comes from a man aged 35 to 55 with Graves' hyperthyroidism.

Worth noting for this clonotype: A read error may account for a junction end that differs from germline. V and J are TRBV7-8 and TRBJ2-3; 7 nucleotides line up with TRBD1. The CDR3 totals 14 residues. Germline V gene lookup returns CDR1 SGHVS and CDR2 FQNEAQ. The CDR3 loop reads CASSTGTATDTQCF. Written as DNA, the CDR3 is TGTGCCAGCAGCACCGGGACAGCCACAGATACGCAGTGTTTT.

This clonotype was seen repeatedly, ten times or more. This CDR3 is CAISVEAVDTQYF. CDR3 in DNA: TGTGCCATCAGTGTAGAGGCAGTAGATACGCAGTATTTT. The chain joins TRBV10-3 to TRBJ2-3, with D unresolved. The V end was cut by 4 bases, the J end by 5 bases, with 10 bases between. The CDR3 consists of 13 residues. CDR1 and CDR2 from the germline V gene are ENHRY and SYGVKD.

This clonotype came up a few times. The rearrangement uses TRBV4-3 and TRBJ1-1; 11 nucleotides line up with TRBD1. V trimming: 1 base; J trimming: 4 bases; junction bases outside the gene matches: 5. The germline V gene has CDR1 LGHNA and CDR2 YSLEER. This CDR3 comprises 16 residues. DNA for the CDR3: TGCGCCAGCAGCCAAGCGACCGGGACAGGGGGCACTGAAGCTTTCTTT. Protein: CASSQATGTGGTEAFF.

The chain is built from TRBV7-2 and TRBJ1-3; D is perhaps TRBD1 (6 bases). CDR3 size: 12 residues. Per germline, CDR1 SGHTA and CDR2 FQGNSA. In DNA, the CDR3 is TGTGGAGCAGGGGAGACTGGAAACACCATATATTTT. Residues: CGAGETGNTIYF.

This clonotype showed up just a few times. The chain uses TRBV10-1 and TRBJ1-3; 10 bases align to TRBD1. V shed 7 bases, J shed 2 bases, and the junction held 2 bases outside the gene matches. From germline, CDR1 is WNHNN and CDR2 SYGVQD (reference sequence). The CDR3 loop spans 14 amino acids. The CDR3 reads CASTGQGAGNTIYF. As DNA, the CDR3 is TGCGCCAGCACTGGACAGGGGGCTGGAAACACCATATATTTT.

The chain combines TRBV6-4 with TRBJ2-3; 9 positions agree with TRBD1. The CDR3 is made up of 14 amino acids. Trimming at V came to 3 bases and at J to 5 bases, leaving 3 bases not matched to a gene. The germline CDR1 and CDR2 sequences are MRHNA and SNTAGT. CDR3 protein: CASSEQGAGDTQYF. Here the CDR3 DNA reads TGTGCCAGCAGTGAACAGGGGGCAGGAGATACGCAGTATTTT.

This clonotype was observed many times. CDR3 coding DNA: TGTGCCTGGGAAGGGTATTCTGAAGCTTTCTTT. This gives the protein CAWEGYSEAFF. The gene calls are TRBV30 and TRBJ1-1; D is undetermined. The V gene lost 5 bases and the J gene lost 6 bases, with 10 bases spanning the gap. Germline V CDR1 and CDR2: GTSNPN, SVGIG (reference sequence). The CDR3 sequence is 11 residues long.

This clonotype was seen repeatedly, ten times or more. The rearrangement links TRBV2 to TRBJ1-5, with a weak D call TRBD1 (5 bases). Germline CDR1 SNHLY, CDR2 FYNNEI. V dropped 5 bases and J dropped 1 base, with 12 bases sitting between them. The CDR3 sequence is 15 residues long. The CDR3 nucleotides read TGTGCCAGCAGTATACCAGGGCAAAGCAATCAGCCCCAGCATTTT. This encodes CASSIPGQSNQPQHF. Looking up the rest from reference TRBV2 and TRBJ1-5 gives the full variable domain: EPEVTQTPSHQVTQMGQEVILRCVPISNHLYFYWYRQILGQKVEFLVSFYNNEISEKSEIFDDQFSVERPDGSNFTLKIRSTKLEDSAMYFCASSIPGQSNQPQHFGDGTRLSIL.

Points on this clonotype: A much more abundant neighbour one base away suggests this may be a read error. The chain couples TRBV5-1 to TRBJ2-1; D unresolved. In germline, CDR1 is SGHRS, CDR2 YFSETQ. The CDR3 has 14 amino acids. Trimming removed 5 bases at V and 6 bases at J, with 15 bases between. The CDR3 loop reads CASRGSLTSNEQFF. DNA for the CDR3: TGCGCCAGCAGGGGGTCGTTGACGAGCAATGAGCAGTTCTTC.

This clonotype was seen at least ten times. The chain employs TRBV7-3 and TRBJ2-1, with 11 bases lining up with TRBD2. The V gene's germline CDR1 is SGHTA and CDR2 FQGTGA. CDR3 length equals 15 residues. Trimming removed 0 bases from V and 8 bases from J; junction bases left unmatched: 3. The CDR3 loop is CASSLTSGGVYEQFF. As DNA, the CDR3 is TGTGCCAGCAGCTTAACTAGCGGGGGGGTATATGAGCAGTTCTTC.

V usage is TRBV6-1 and J usage is TRBJ2-1, with 8 bases that match TRBD1. The V segment lost 4 bases and the J segment 4 bases; nucleotides outside the gene matches: 12. Germline V lookup: CDR1 MNHNS, CDR2 SASEGT. This CDR3 is 17 amino acids long. In DNA, the CDR3 is TGTGCCAGCAGTGCCCCCCGGCGGGACAGGACGTACAATGAGCAGTTCTTC. It specifies CASSAPRRDRTYNEQFF.

The gene calls are TRBV7-3 and TRBJ2-5, with TRBD2 matching 14 bases. V dropped 5 bases and J dropped 6; count of bases not matched to a gene: 5. Germline V gene sequence: CDR1 SGHTA, CDR2 FQGTGA. The CDR3 extends over 15 amino acids. CDR3 bases: TGTGCCAGCAGCCGACTAGCGGGGGGGTTCAAGACCCAGTACTTC. Its protein product is CASSRLAGGFKTQYF.